The T cell receptor beta chain described here comes from a study of T cell changes during pregnancy in multiple sclerosis. The assay was immunoSEQ multiplex PCR, and TCRdb's table has in-frame clones only and misses some. Counted here are around 73,000 clones, approximately 92% occurring once; the ten biggest clones make up less than 3%. Germline CDR1 reads SGHAT; CDR2 reads FQNNGV. V shed 4 bases and J shed 2 bases, with 9 bases lying between them. The CDR3 runs 13 residues. The receptor was isolated from a female donor in good health, enrolled as a control in a pregnancy study. The source material was peripheral blood, sampled in the third trimester of pregnancy. The chain combines TRBV11-2 with TRBJ2-7, with a tentative D call TRBD2 (6 bases). The CDR3 nucleotides are TGTGCCAGCAGCTGGGCGGGGCCCTACGAGCAGTACTTC. Residues: CASSWAGPYEQYF.